The 2 T cell receptor beta chains listed next were all sequenced from one sample in a study of T cell responses to AZD1222 COVID-19 vaccine. Clones were read by immunoSEQ multiplex PCR, and TCRdb kept only the in-frame ones, dropping some. The profile shows over 100,000 clones, around 90% of them singletons. The sequencing here drew on peripheral blood, taken 28 days after the second AZD1222 dose. The receptors here all came from an adult who received the AZD1222 COVID-19 vaccine.

V gene TRBV5-1 combines with J gene TRBJ2-6; TRBD1 aligns across 7 bases. The CDR3 is made up of 16 amino acids. Germline V gene data show CDR1 as SGHRS and CDR2 as YFSETQ. J gave up 0 bases and V 1 base, and 1 base lay outside the gene matches. The CDR3 sequence is CASSLTGASGANVLTF. DNA of the CDR3: TGCGCCAGCAGCTTGACAGGGGCCTCTGGGGCCAACGTCCTGACTTTC.

This clone occurred a few times. This rearrangement joins TRBV19 to TRBJ2-7, with D maybe TRBD2 (6 bases). Trimming shortened V by 7 bases and J by 0 bases, and 22 bases separated the two germline ends. Looked up from germline, CDR1 is LNHDA and CDR2 is SQIVND (reference sequence). This CDR3 spans 17 amino acids. The CDR3 loop reads CASTPEGASASSYEQYF. In DNA form, the CDR3 reads TGTGCCAGTACCCCCGAAGGGGCTAGCGCATCCTCCTACGAGCAGTACTTC.